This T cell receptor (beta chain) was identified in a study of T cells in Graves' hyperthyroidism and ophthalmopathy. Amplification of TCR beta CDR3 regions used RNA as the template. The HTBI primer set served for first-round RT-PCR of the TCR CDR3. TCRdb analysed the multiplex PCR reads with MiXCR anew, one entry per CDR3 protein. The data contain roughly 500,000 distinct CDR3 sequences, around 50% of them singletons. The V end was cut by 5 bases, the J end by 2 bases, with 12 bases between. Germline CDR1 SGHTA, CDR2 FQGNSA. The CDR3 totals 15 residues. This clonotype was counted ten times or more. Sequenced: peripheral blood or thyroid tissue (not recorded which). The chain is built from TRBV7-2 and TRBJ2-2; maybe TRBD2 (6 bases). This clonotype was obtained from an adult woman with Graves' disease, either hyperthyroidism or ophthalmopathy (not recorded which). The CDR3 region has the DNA TGTGCCAGCAGCATACGGACTATTAACACCGGGGAGCTGTTTTTT. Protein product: CASSIRTINTGELFF.